This T cell receptor (beta chain) was documented in a study of T-cell reconstitution after alpha-beta-depleted transplantation in children. Germline CDR1 is DFQATT and CDR2 is SNEGSKA (reference sequence). This CDR3 contains 13 residues. V lost 7 bases and J 4 bases, leaving 11 bases between the germline ends. This clonotype came up many times. Its target is not known. Unique molecular identifiers tagged the TCRbeta library. MiXCR, applied by TCRdb to the PCR reads, yields one record per CDR3 protein. Of a few hundred thousand distinct CDR3 sequences in the sample, approximately 10% were seen once. General study results and limits: Alpha-beta T cells about two months after transplant reportedly derived from several hundred expanded graft clones. When one year had passed after transplant, most T-cell counts and diversity came from newly produced T cells.

The rearrangement links TRBV20-1 to TRBJ2-6, with a tentative D call TRBD2 (6 bases). The sequencing here drew on peripheral blood, taken 180 days after TCRalphabeta/CD19-depleted stem cell transplant. This TCR came from a male patient aged 2 to 9 who had a stem cell transplant for chronic granulomatous disease, so the T cells may come from the graft donor. This CDR3 is CSVLASGANVLTF. The CDR3 DNA sequence: TGCAGTGTTCTAGCGTCCGGGGCCAACGTCCTGACTTTC.